The source of this T cell receptor beta chain is a study of cytomegalovirus exposure and HLA in healthy donors. PCR primers comprised 60 Vbeta and 13 Jbeta primers. Under the authors' procedure: Later work found 74 million or so unique TCR beta chains, with approximately 12 million shared. Sequencing used immunoSEQ multiplex PCR; TCRdb keeps in-frame clones, though not all of them. The V and J calls and the clone size are those of that table, but D and trimming were determined from the DNA. The listing records 150,000 to 200,000 clones. Deletions cut 5 bases from V and 7 bases from J, with 23 bases between. Germline values: CDR1 SGHTA, CDR2 FQGNSA. This CDR3 has 16 amino acids. To note about this clone: The target antigen is unknown.

General observations from the study: Most TCR beta V segments were productive about 90% or about 30% of the time in an earlier analysis. The study recorded about 150 TCR beta chains that were cytomegalovirus-associated.

The V call is TRBV7-2, the J call TRBJ2-5; maybe TRBD2 (6 bases). The material sequenced was PBMCs. This clonotype originated in a young man in good health and CMV-seronegative. CDR3 residues: CASSIGTGGEVGTQYF. In nucleotides, the CDR3 is TGTGCCAGCAGCATTGGGACTGGCGGCGAAGTGGGGACCCAGTACTTC.